Sequencing of this T cell receptor (beta chain) was carried out in a study of control samples from healthy donors and cancer patients. Germline values: CDR1 MDHEN, CDR2 SYDVKM. The CDR3 totals 15 residues. V shed 6 bases, J shed 5 bases, and the junction held 7 bases outside the gene matches. Profiling relied on immunoSEQ multiplex PCR, and the TCRdb table lists in-frame clones only, not all of them. The sample has 150,000 or so clones; around nine tenths are singletons. The receptor was derived from a man between 18 and 29 years old in good health. V is TRBV28 and J is TRBJ2-7, with 13 bases aligning to TRBD2. Sequencing was carried out using blood. The CDR3 sequence: CASRRTSGGAHEQYF. The CDR3 DNA is TGTGCCAGCAGACGAACTAGCGGGGGGGCGCACGAGCAGTACTTC.